This record covers a single T cell receptor beta chain. Its target is not known. None of the donors, who were healthy HIV-negative adults, had recently had acute infections or vaccinations. Naive CD45RA+ and memory CD45RA-negative subsets were split from CD4+ cells. Sorted-subset replicate PCR reactions were performed with 150 to 200 ng DNA, corresponding to roughly 27,000 T cell genomes. Assay: immunoSEQ multiplex PCR; the TCRdb copy retains only in-frame clones and omits some. The sample records hundreds of thousands of clones, 90% to 96% being singletons. The source of the sample is a study of shared clonotypes between healthy human individuals. Study observations and caveats: Shared across four donors were roughly 5.3% of the naive CD4 clonotypes.

The CDR3 totals 13 residues. Losses at the gene ends were 7 bases for V and 1 base for J; bases not matched to a gene: 2. CDR1 and CDR2 (germline): SEHNR, FQNEAQ (reference sequence). What was sequenced was naive CD4+ T cells sorted from blood. The subset was: CD45RA+ positively selected. The sequence was obtained from a woman aged 30 to 39 in good health. The chain uses TRBV7-9 and TRBJ2-5; 8 bases are shared with TRBD1. The CDR3 DNA is TGTGCCAGCATCGACAGGGGCCAAGAGACCCAGTACTTC. Translating it yields CASIDRGQETQYF.